The clone carrying this T cell receptor beta chain was observed at least ten times. Its specificity is unknown. Germline CDR1 and CDR2: SNHLY and FYNNEI. Trimming shortened V by 4 bases and J by 5 bases, and 3 bases separated the two germline ends. CDR3 size: 11 residues. Donors were healthy Caucasian individuals from Russia aged about 6 to 90. The sample is drawn from a study of blood T cells in healthy people across ages. Alongside a J-beta primer mix, a sample-barcoded 5' primer served in a second PCR lasting about 6 to 12 cycles. TCRdb recomputed calls from the 5' RACE reads with MiXCR, one row per CDR3 protein. The sample gives fewer than 750,000 distinct CDR3 sequences, about 51% of which show up once; roughly 14% is in the top ten. Notes on the study in general: Naive CD4+ cell counts and diversity both ran higher in long-lived than in aged donors.

The sequence came from a woman of 80 years or more in good health. Sequencing used blood. The rearrangement links TRBV2 to TRBJ2-1; no firm D call. The CDR3 DNA follows: TGTGCCAGCAGTGTACACAATGAGCAGTTCTTC. Protein product: CASSVHNEQFF. Complete variable domain (other parts from reference TRBV2 and TRBJ2-1): EPEVTQTPSHQVTQMGQEVILRCVPISNHLYFYWYRQILGQKVEFLVSFYNNEISEKSEIFDDQFSVERPDGSNFTLKIRSTKLEDSAMYFCASSVHNEQFFGPGTRLTVL.